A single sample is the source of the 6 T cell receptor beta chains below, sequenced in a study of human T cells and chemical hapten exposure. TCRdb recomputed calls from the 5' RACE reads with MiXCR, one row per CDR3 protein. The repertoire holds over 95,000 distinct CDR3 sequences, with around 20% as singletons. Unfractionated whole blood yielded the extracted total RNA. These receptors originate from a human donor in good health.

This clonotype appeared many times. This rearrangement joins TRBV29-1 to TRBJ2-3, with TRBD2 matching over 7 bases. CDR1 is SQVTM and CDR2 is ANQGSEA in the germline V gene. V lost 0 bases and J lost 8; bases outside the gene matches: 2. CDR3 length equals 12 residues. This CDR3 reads CSVEESGATQYF. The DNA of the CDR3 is TGCAGCGTTGAAGAAAGCGGGGCTACGCAGTATTTT.

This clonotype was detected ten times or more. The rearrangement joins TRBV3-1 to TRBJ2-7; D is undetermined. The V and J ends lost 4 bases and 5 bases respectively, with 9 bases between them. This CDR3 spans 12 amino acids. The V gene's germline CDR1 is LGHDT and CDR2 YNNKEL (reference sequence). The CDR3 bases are TGTGCCAGCAGCCCATCAACTGACGAGCAGTACTTC. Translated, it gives CASSPSTDEQYF.

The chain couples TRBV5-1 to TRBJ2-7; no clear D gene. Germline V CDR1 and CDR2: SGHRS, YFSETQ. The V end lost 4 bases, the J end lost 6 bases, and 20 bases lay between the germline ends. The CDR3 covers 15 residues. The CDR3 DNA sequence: TGCGCCAGCAGCATAAATCCGGGCCCACAGCGCGAGCAGTACTTC. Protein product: CASSINPGPQREQYF.

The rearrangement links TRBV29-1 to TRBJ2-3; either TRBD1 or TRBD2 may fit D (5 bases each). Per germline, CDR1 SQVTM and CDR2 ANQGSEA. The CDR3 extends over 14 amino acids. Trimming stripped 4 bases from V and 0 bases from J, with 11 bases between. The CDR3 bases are TGCAGCGTTGGGACGGGGCCGAGCACAGATACGCAGTATTTT. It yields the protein CSVGTGPSTDTQYF.

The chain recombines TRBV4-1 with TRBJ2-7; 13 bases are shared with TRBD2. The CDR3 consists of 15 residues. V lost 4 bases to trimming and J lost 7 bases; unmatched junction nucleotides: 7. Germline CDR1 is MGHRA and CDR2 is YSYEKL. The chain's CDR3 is CASSLGLAGEGEQYF. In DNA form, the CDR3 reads TGCGCCAGCAGCCTCGGACTAGCGGGAGAAGGAGAGCAGTACTTC.

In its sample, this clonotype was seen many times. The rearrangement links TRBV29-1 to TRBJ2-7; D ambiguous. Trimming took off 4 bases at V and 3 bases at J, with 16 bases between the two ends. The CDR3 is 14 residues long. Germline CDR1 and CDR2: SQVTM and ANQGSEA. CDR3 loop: CSVARQDPIYEQYF. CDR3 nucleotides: TGCAGCGTTGCTCGGCAGGATCCGATCTACGAGCAGTACTTC.